A selection of T cell receptor beta chains follows, all from one sample in a study of shared clonotypes between healthy human individuals. Profiled with immunoSEQ multiplex PCR; TCRdb holds only in-frame clones, not every one. Seen here are approximately 1,500,000 clones, roughly 96% observed once, and the top ten hold approximately 1.1%. The sample taken for sequencing was naive CD4+ T cells sorted from blood. The source of these receptors is a young man in good health. The CDR3 runs from the conserved cysteine through the conserved F or W. Fields, in order: clone size, D gene, V gene, J gene, CDR3 DNA, CDR3 protein. A D gene is named only where the DNA matches it firmly. Size is stated for part of the rows, as once, few or many counts, or as a class when the clone is expanded.

size: -; D: -; V: TRBV5-5; J: TRBJ2-7; DNA: TGTGCCAGCAGCTTGGCCCCTGGCGAGCAGTACTTC; CDR3: CASSLAPGEQYF
size: once; D: -; V: TRBV29-1; J: TRBJ1-4; DNA: TGCAGCGGGGGGGTTCAGCGTGAAAAACTGTTTTTT; CDR3: CSGGVQREKLFF
size: -; D: -; V: TRBV6-1; J: TRBJ1-1; DNA: TGTGCCAGCAGTGTTAGTGGCAGCTTGAACACTGAAGCTTTCTTT; CDR3: CASSVSGSLNTEAFF
size: once; D: -; V: TRBV2; J: TRBJ2-7; DNA: TGTGCCAGCATGTCGCGGAAACTATACGAGCAGTACTTC; CDR3: CASMSRKLYEQYF
size: -; D: TRBD1; V: TRBV18; J: TRBJ2-3; DNA: TGTGCCAGCTCACCGAACAGGGGTGTAACAGATACGCAGTATTTT; CDR3: CASSPNRGVTDTQYF
size: once; D: -; V: TRBV28; J: TRBJ1-1; DNA: TGTGCCAGCAGTTTCAGTCGGCCGCCGCGCAACACTGAAGCTTTCTTT; CDR3: CASSFSRPPRNTEAFF
size: once; D: -; V: TRBV15; J: TRBJ2-1; DNA: TGTGCCACCAGCAGAGTGAGGGGTAGCTCCTACAATGAGCAGTTCTTC; CDR3: CATSRVRGSSYNEQFF
size: -; D: -; V: TRBV7-9; J: TRBJ2-7; DNA: TGTGCCAGCAGCCTTACCGGCACTACCTACGAGCAGTACTTC; CDR3: CASSLTGTTYEQYF
size: -; D: -; V: TRBV18; J: TRBJ2-3; DNA: TGTGCCAGCTCACCATCTGGAGATACGCAGTATTTT; CDR3: CASSPSGDTQYF
size: -; D: TRBD2; V: TRBV7-2; J: TRBJ2-1; DNA: TGTGCCAGCAGCTTAATGGTAGCGGGAGTCAATGAGCAGTTCTTC; CDR3: CASSLMVAGVNEQFF
size: -; D: TRBD2; V: TRBV7-7; J: TRBJ2-5; DNA: TGTGCTAGCAGCCCGACTAGCGGGAGGTTTGGGACCCAGTACTTC; CDR3: CASSPTSGRFGTQYF
size: -; D: -; V: TRBV10-3; J: TRBJ2-6; DNA: TGTGCCTCACGGGATTCTGGGGCCAACGTCCTGACTTTC; CDR3: CASRDSGANVLTF
size: few; D: -; V: TRBV6-1; J: TRBJ1-5; DNA: TGTGCCAGCGGAAACAGCCGCAATCAGCCCCAGCATTTT; CDR3: CASGNSRNQPQHF
size: -; D: -; V: TRBV20-1; J: TRBJ2-2; DNA: TGCAGTGCTAGCCGGGCCGGGGAGCTGTTTTTT; CDR3: CSASRAGELFF
size: -; D: TRBD1; V: TRBV7-3; J: TRBJ2-2; DNA: TGTGCCAGCAGCTCTTCGGGACAGGGGGCAGCCGGGGAGCTGTTTTTT; CDR3: CASSSSGQGAAGELFF
size: -; D: -; V: TRBV9; J: TRBJ1-2; DNA: TGTGCCAGCAGCGCACAGGTACAGGGTGGCTACACCTTC; CDR3: CASSAQVQGGYTF
size: -; D: -; V: TRBV4-1; J: TRBJ2-7; DNA: TGCGCCAGCAGCCAAGATTTTCGGACAGAGACCTACGAGCAGTACTTC; CDR3: CASSQDFRTETYEQYF
size: -; D: -; V: TRBV19; J: TRBJ2-1; DNA: TGTGCCAGTAGTATACGAGACACCTACAATGAGCAGTTCTTC; CDR3: CASSIRDTYNEQFF
size: -; D: TRBD1; V: TRBV10-2; J: TRBJ1-4; DNA: TGCGCCAGCAGCGAGACAGGGGATGAAAAACTGTTTTTT; CDR3: CASSETGDEKLFF
size: -; D: -; V: TRBV19; J: TRBJ2-7; DNA: TGTGCCAGTAGTATAAGACAGAACCAAAATATCTACGAGCAGTACTTC; CDR3: CASSIRQNQNIYEQYF
size: -; D: TRBD1; V: TRBV9; J: TRBJ2-7; DNA: TGTGCCAGCAGCGCTAGCGCAACACAGGGGGCTTACGAGCAGTACTTC; CDR3: CASSASATQGAYEQYF
size: -; D: TRBD2; V: TRBV15; J: TRBJ2-1; DNA: TGTGCCACCAGCAGAGATATAAGCGGGAGAGGAGATGAGCAGTTCTTC; CDR3: CATSRDISGRGDEQFF
size: once; D: -; V: TRBV25-1; J: TRBJ2-3; DNA: TGTGCCAGCAGCGGAACCGGGGGCTGGAATACGCAGTATTTT; CDR3: CASSGTGGWNTQYF
size: -; D: -; V: TRBV6-1; J: TRBJ2-5; DNA: TGTGCCAGCGGCCCCGGGTCCCAAGAGACCCAGTACTTC; CDR3: CASGPGSQETQYF
size: -; D: -; V: TRBV11-2; J: TRBJ2-3; DNA: TGTGCCAGCAGCTTAGCGATCGTTACAGATACGCAGTATTTT; CDR3: CASSLAIVTDTQYF
size: -; D: -; V: TRBV6-1; J: TRBJ1-1; DNA: TGTGCCAGCAGTGAAGCCTTATTAGAGAACACTGAAGCTTTCTTT; CDR3: CASSEALLENTEAFF
size: -; D: -; V: TRBV19; J: TRBJ2-7; DNA: TGTGCCAGTAGTATGTTACCGGGGCTGGACGAGCAGTACTTC; CDR3: CASSMLPGLDEQYF
size: -; D: TRBD1; V: TRBV28; J: TRBJ2-7; DNA: TGTGCCAGCAGCCTCCCAGGGGGCATCCGAGACTACGAGCAGTACTTC; CDR3: CASSLPGGIRDYEQYF
size: once; D: TRBD2; V: TRBV4-3; J: TRBJ2-7; DNA: TGCGCCAGCAGCCACCTAGCGGGAGAAGGAGACGAGCAGTACTTC; CDR3: CASSHLAGEGDEQYF